This TCR beta chain came from a study of blood T cell repertoires in COVID-19. In the study overall: Material from acute and convalescent COVID-19 was sourced from the United States, Italy and Spain. The cDNA or gDNA used as material had been derived from T cells, B-cell-depleted T cells, or PBMCs.

Trimming took 0 bases from V and 4 from J; bases not matched to a gene: 9. CDR1 is LNHDA and CDR2 is SQIVND in the germline V gene (reference sequence). The CDR3 contains 17 residues. Authors' analysis steps: Amplification from reference gene primers served as the basis for estimated nucleated cell counts. Sequencing used immunoSEQ multiplex PCR; TCRdb keeps in-frame clones, though not all of them. Clone size and V and J calls were adopted from that table, with D and trimming inferred from the DNA. The sample holds 150,000 to 200,000 clones, roughly 86% seen once. The chain uses TRBV19 and TRBJ2-5, with 9 bases fitting TRBD2. Sequencing was carried out using peripheral blood. The clonotype was recovered from a man aged 70 or older with acute or convalescent COVID-19. The CDR3 loop reads CASSIDATGTSRETQYF. CDR3 in DNA: TGTGCCAGTAGTATAGACGCGACCGGGACTAGCCGAGAGACCCAGTACTTC.